A single sample is the source of the 27 T cell receptor beta chains below, sequenced in a study of cytomegalovirus exposure and HLA in healthy donors listed by TCRdb under 2017. The library was prepared using the immunoSEQ multiplex PCR assay. A mixture of 60 forward primers for TCR Vbeta segments and 13 reverse primers for TCR Jbeta segments was used in the multiplex PCR. Entries here come from immuneACCESS through TCRdb and include only in-frame sequences with V and J called. Some clones fail to appear in such tables; in the studies checked, an unresolved V gene covers under half of the shortfall, and the cause of the remainder is unknown. The sample table contains about 180,000 clones; only one count was recorded for just under 80% of them. Jointly, the top ten make up under 2% of the sample. The sample consisted of PBMCs. The source is a woman younger than 45 in good health and CMV-seronegative.

The rearrangement links TRBV7-6 to TRBJ1-1, with D possibly being TRBD1 (6 bases). The CDR3 length is 16 residues. Trimming stripped 5 bases from V and 1 base from J, with 17 bases between. Germline assignment: CDR1 SGHVS and CDR2 FNYEAQ. The CDR3 sequence is CASSPGTRVGNTEAFF. In DNA form, the CDR3 reads TGTGCCAGCAGCCCTGGGACACGGGTCGGGAACACTGAAGCTTTCTTT.

The gene calls are TRBV25-1 and TRBJ1-2; D possibly corresponds to TRBD1 (6 bases). V lost 4 bases and J 4 bases, leaving 22 bases between the germline ends. This CDR3 comprises 17 residues. Germline values: CDR1 MGHDK, CDR2 SYGVNS. The CDR3 spells CASSGDTLPSRGYGYTF. For the CDR3, the DNA is TGTGCCAGCAGTGGAGACACGTTACCCTCCAGGGGCTATGGCTACACCTTC.

V and J are TRBV4-2 and TRBJ2-5; TRBD2 matches at 7 bases. CDR3 length: 17 residues. Trimming took 0 bases from V and 2 from J; bases not matched to a gene: 9. Germline V CDR1 and CDR2: LGHNA, YNFKEQ. The CDR3 here is CASSQEERWTRQETQYF. The CDR3 coding sequence is TGTGCCAGCAGCCAAGAGGAGCGATGGACTAGACAAGAGACCCAGTACTTC.

The chain joins TRBV30 to TRBJ1-2; D unclear. The CDR3 spans 13 residues. Germline V CDR1 and CDR2: GTSNPN, SVGIG (reference sequence). Trimming shortened V by 0 bases and J by 3 bases, and 8 bases separated the two germline ends. CDR3: CAWSVRQDYGYTF. The DNA for the CDR3 is TGTGCCTGGAGTGTTCGCCAGGACTATGGCTACACCTTC.

This rearrangement joins TRBV21-1 to TRBJ1-6. TRBV21-1 is a recognized pseudogene. The CDR3 has 18 amino acids. For the CDR3, the DNA is TGTGCCAGCAGCAAAGGTGATGGGGGGAGGCCCTATAATTCACCCCTCCACTTT. It encodes CASSKGDGGRPYNSPLHF.

The chain has TRBV30 and TRBJ2-7, with TRBD1 matching 11 bases. CDR1 and CDR2 from the germline V gene are GTSNPN and SVGIG (reference sequence). V lost 2 bases and J lost 7; bases outside the gene matches: 4. The CDR3 has 13 residues. As DNA, the CDR3 is TGTGCCTGGAGTTTAGGGACAGGGGGGGAGCAGTACTTC. This translates into CAWSLGTGGEQYF. The full variable domain, in which reference TRBV30 and TRBJ2-7 provide the parts outside the CDR3, is SQTIHQWPATLVQPVGSPLSLECTVEGTSNPNLYWYRQAAGRGLQLLFYSVGIGQISSEVPQNLSASRPQDRQFILSSKKLLLSDSGFYLCAWSLGTGGEQYFGPGTRLTVT.

The chain links TRBV6-1 to TRBJ2-5; TRBD1 might be the D (6 bases). This CDR3 comprises 11 residues. The V end was cut by 8 bases, the J end by 3 bases, with 7 bases between. Germline assignment: CDR1 MNHNS and CDR2 SASEGT. The CDR3 is CASRTEETQYF. The CDR3 region has the DNA TGTGCCAGCCGGACAGAAGAGACCCAGTACTTC.

The chain combines TRBV19 with TRBJ1-1, with no clear D. Trimming removed 3 bases from V and 1 base from J, with 9 bases in between. CDR1 is LNHDA, CDR2 SQIVND, per germline (reference sequence). CDR3 length: 14 residues. This CDR3 is CASSISGPNTEAFF. Here the CDR3 DNA reads TGTGCCAGTAGTATCAGTGGGCCGAACACTGAAGCTTTCTTT.

The CDR3 reads CASTRDRVARGYTF. The CDR3 region has the DNA TGTGCCAGCACGCGGGACAGGGTGGCCCGGGGCTACACCTTC. The rearrangement links TRBV9 to TRBJ1-2; 9 nucleotides align to TRBD1. The V gene end was trimmed by 6 bases and the J gene end by 8 bases; junction bases not matched to a gene: 11. Germline V CDR1 and CDR2: SGDLS, YYNGEE. The CDR3 length is 14 residues.

The chain uses TRBV7-6 and TRBJ2-4, with D perhaps matching TRBD1 (6 bases). Deletions cut 5 bases from V and 1 base from J, with 15 bases between. This CDR3 comprises 16 residues. The germline gives CDR1 SGHVS, CDR2 FNYEAQ. CDR3 loop: CASSLRTDAAKNIQYF. CDR3 bases: TGTGCCAGCAGCCTGAGGACAGATGCGGCCAAAAACATTCAGTACTTC.

The table lists this clone with a few counts. J is TRBJ1-5 and V is TRBV19, with TRBD1 identical over 9 bases. There are 21 residues in the CDR3. Germline V gene data show CDR1 as LNHDA and CDR2 as SQIVND (reference sequence). The J segment lost 0 bases and the V segment lost 6 bases, leaving 21 bases of the junction unmatched. CDR3 sequence reads: CASSPPDPGQGFGYSNQPQHF. The CDR3 DNA sequence: TGTGCCAGTAGCCCCCCCGACCCGGGACAGGGATTTGGATATAGCAATCAGCCCCAGCATTTT.

In its sample, this clone was seen a few times. V and J are TRBV7-6 and TRBJ2-3; 7 positions agree with TRBD1. Trimming took 1 base from V and 1 from J; bases not matched to a gene: 11. The germline gives CDR1 SGHVS, CDR2 FNYEAQ. This CDR3 contains 18 residues. As DNA, the CDR3 is TGTGCCAGCAGCTTAGGTAAATCGGACAGGCACGGCACAGATACGCAGTATTTT. Its translation is CASSLGKSDRHGTDTQYF.

The chain is built from TRBV29-1 and TRBJ2-7; possibly TRBD1 for D (5 bases). Trimming removed 6 bases from V and 3 bases from J, with 9 bases in between. Per the germline V gene, CDR1 is SQVTM and CDR2 is ANQGSEA. The CDR3 totals 11 residues. The CDR3 bases are TGCAGCGTCGGACACGTCTACGAGCAGTACTTC. Protein product: CSVGHVYEQYF.

V and J are TRBV19 and TRBJ1-5; 8 bases agree with TRBD1. The germline gives CDR1 LNHDA, CDR2 SQIVND (reference sequence). V dropped 4 bases and J dropped 0; count of bases not matched to a gene: 11. This CDR3 region has 18 residues. The CDR3 protein is CASSSLRTGSYSNQPQHF. In nucleotides, the CDR3 is TGTGCCAGTAGTAGCCTTAGGACAGGGTCCTATAGCAATCAGCCCCAGCATTTT. The complete variable domain, with remaining parts taken from reference TRBV19 and TRBJ1-5, reads DGGITQSPKYLFRKEGQNVTLSCEQNLNHDAMYWYRQDPGQGLRLIYYSQIVNDFQKGDIAEGYSVSREKKESFPLTVTSAQKNPTAFYLCASSSLRTGSYSNQPQHFGDGTRLSIL.

This clone was detected only a few times. A junction boundary mismatches the germline segment, possibly from a read error. The chain links TRBV7-7 to TRBJ2-1, with 7 nucleotides matching TRBD1. The CDR3 extends over 15 amino acids. The germline V gene has CDR1 SSHAT and CDR2 FNYEAQ (reference sequence). CDR3 loop: CASSSTGSSYNEQFF. Here the CDR3 DNA reads TGTGCTAGCAGCTCGACAGGGAGCTCCTACAATGAGCAGTTCTTC.

The rearrangement uses TRBV6-4 and TRBJ1-4, with D unresolved. There are 15 residues in the CDR3. With 3 bases removed from V and 0 bases from J, the gap between germline ends came to 8 bases. Germline V lookup: CDR1 MRHNA, CDR2 SNTAGT. CDR3 coding DNA: TGTGCCAGCAGTGAACATCCCGCAACTAATGAAAAACTGTTTTTT. This encodes CASSEHPATNEKLFF.

The rearrangement links TRBV4-2 to TRBJ2-7, with D tentatively TRBD2 (6 bases). Between the trimmed V and J ends, which lost 0 bases and 3 bases, there was a span of 18 bases. The CDR3 sequence is 17 residues long. Germline-derived CDR1 and CDR2 are LGHNA and YNFKEQ. Here the CDR3 DNA reads TGTGCCAGCAGCCAAGAGGAAGAGCGGGCAACAAACTACGAGCAGTACTTC. As protein: CASSQEEERATNYEQYF.

A word on this clone: Other DNA sequences in this specimen translate into the identical CDR3. The rearrangement joins TRBV7-2 to TRBJ2-1, with TRBD2 identical over 8 bases. Germline-derived CDR1 and CDR2 are SGHTA and FQGNSA. V gave up 4 bases and J gave up 2 bases; unmatched junction bases: 7. This CDR3 region has 16 residues. The CDR3 nucleotides read TGTGCCAGCAGCTCCCTGGCGGGGGGCCCCTACAATGAGCAGTTCTTC. Translating it yields CASSSLAGGPYNEQFF.

This sequence joins TRBV7-7 and TRBJ2-2; 7 bases agree with TRBD2. After removal of 3 bases from V and 1 base from J, the junction contained 11 bases not matched to a gene. The germline V gene encodes CDR1 SSHAT and CDR2 FNYEAQ (reference sequence). CDR3 length: 18 residues. The CDR3: CASSLVTSVAGNTGELFF. For the CDR3, the DNA is TGTGCCAGCAGCTTGGTTACATCGGTAGCGGGGAACACCGGGGAGCTGTTTTTT.

The chain combines TRBV29-1 with TRBJ1-6, with 9 bases fitting TRBD1. This CDR3 contains 14 residues. Germline-derived CDR1 and CDR2 are SQVTM and ANQGSEA. The V and J ends lost 7 bases and 9 bases, in that order; junction bases with no gene match: 10. In DNA form, the CDR3 reads TGCAGCGCATCACAGGGGGCTGTTGGTTCACCCCTCCACTTT. Its translation is CSASQGAVGSPLHF.

This clone has a single count. An end of the junction differs from the germline gene, which may be a read error. The V call is TRBV7-7, the J call TRBJ2-3; the D gene is possibly TRBD2 (6 bases). CDR1 is SSHAT, CDR2 FNYEAQ, per germline (reference sequence). The length of the CDR3 is 15 residues. CDR3: CASSFGTLATDTQYF. In nucleotides, the CDR3 is TGTGCTAGCAGCTTCGGGACTCTGGCCACAGATACGCAGTATTTT.

The chain links TRBV6-5 to TRBJ2-2; 8 nucleotides align to TRBD2. The CDR3 loop spans 15 amino acids. The V segment lost 0 bases and the J segment 3 bases; nucleotides outside the gene matches: 0. CDR1 is MNHEY, CDR2 SVGAGI, per germline. The CDR3 region has the DNA TGTGCCAGCAGTTACTCCGGGGGGGACACCGGGGAGCTGTTTTTT. Translated, it gives CASSYSGGDTGELFF.

The chain has TRBV9 and TRBJ2-3; TRBD1 aligns across 8 bases. The V segment lost 0 bases and the J segment 3 bases; nucleotides outside the gene matches: 0. This CDR3 has 14 amino acids. CDR1 SGDLS and CDR2 YYNGEE come from the germline V gene. The CDR3 bases are TGTGCCAGCAGCGTAGGACAGGGGACAGATACGCAGTATTTT. It encodes CASSVGQGTDTQYF.

This clone showed up just a few times. This chain uses TRBV7-3 with TRBJ2-1; tentatively, D is TRBD2 (5 bases). CDR1 SGHTA and CDR2 FQGTGA come from the germline V gene. Trimming stripped 0 bases from V and 7 bases from J, with 13 bases between. The CDR3 is made up of 15 amino acids. The CDR3 sequence is CASSLTKDRGNEQFF. DNA for the CDR3: TGTGCCAGCAGCTTAACTAAGGATCGGGGTAATGAGCAGTTCTTC.

The V call is TRBV30, the J call TRBJ2-7, with D unclear. This CDR3 has 13 amino acids. Deletions cut 6 bases from V and 6 bases from J, with 18 bases between. The germline gives CDR1 GTSNPN, CDR2 SVGIG (reference sequence). This CDR3 reads CACARRGSGEQYF. The CDR3 nucleotides read TGTGCCTGCGCAAGGCGTGGTTCGGGCGAGCAGTACTTC. The full variable domain, with the rest looked up from reference TRBV30 and TRBJ2-7, is SQTIHQWPATLVQPVGSPLSLECTVEGTSNPNLYWYRQAAGRGLQLLFYSVGIGQISSEVPQNLSASRPQDRQFILSSKKLLLSDSGFYLCACARRGSGEQYFGPGTRLTVT.

V is TRBV10-1 and J is TRBJ2-2; no reliable D call. Per the germline V gene, CDR1 is WNHNN and CDR2 is SYGVQD (reference sequence). Trimming cost V 7 bases and J 7 bases, with 10 bases left between them. This CDR3 is built from 12 residues. In DNA, the CDR3 is TGCGCCAGCACTAATCGAGGCGGGGAGCTGTTTTTT. Protein sequence: CASTNRGGELFF.

The chain combines TRBV29-1 with TRBJ2-4, with D hard to call. The CDR3 spans 13 residues. V gave up 4 bases and J gave up 2 bases, with 9 bases separating them. Germline-derived CDR1 and CDR2 are SQVTM and ANQGSEA. The CDR3 nucleotides are TGCAGCGTTGGTATGTTTACCAAAAACATTCAGTACTTC. It yields the protein CSVGMFTKNIQYF.